This T cell receptor beta chain is from a study of cytomegalovirus exposure and HLA in healthy donors. Primers: 60 Vbeta forward and 13 Jbeta reverse. The table came from immunoSEQ multiplex PCR; TCRdb's copy has only in-frame clones and leaves some out. This table holds 150,000 to 200,000 clones, about three quarters found once. This CDR3 region has 19 residues. The V gene end was trimmed by 5 bases and the J gene end by 0 bases; junction bases not matched to a gene: 10. The germline V gene has CDR1 SEHNR and CDR2 FQNEAQ (reference sequence). This clone was found once. Sequencing was performed on PBMCs. V and J are TRBV7-9 and TRBJ2-7; 16 bases line up with TRBD2. This sequence was found in a woman aged 40 to 49 in good health and CMV-seronegative. The chain's CDR3 is CASSPPGLAGGLSSYEQYF. In nucleotides, the CDR3 is TGTGCCAGCAGCCCACCGGGACTAGCGGGGGGGTTAAGCTCCTACGAGCAGTACTTC.